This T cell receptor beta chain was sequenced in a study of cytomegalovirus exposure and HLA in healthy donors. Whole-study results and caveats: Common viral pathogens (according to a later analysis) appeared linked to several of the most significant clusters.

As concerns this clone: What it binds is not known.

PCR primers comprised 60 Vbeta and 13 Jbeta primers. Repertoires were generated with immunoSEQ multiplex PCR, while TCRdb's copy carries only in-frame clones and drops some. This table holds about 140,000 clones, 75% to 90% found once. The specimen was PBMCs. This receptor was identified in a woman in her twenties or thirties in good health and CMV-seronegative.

The CDR3: CASALRLEPYEQYF. In nucleotides, the CDR3 is TGTGCCTCAGCACTCAGACTAGAGCCCTACGAGCAGTACTTC. The chain joins TRBV2 to TRBJ2-5, with D perhaps matching TRBD2 (6 bases). The J call may not be correct, given that the DNA end is closer to TRBJ2-7. CDR1 SNHLY and CDR2 FYNNEI come from the germline V gene. This CDR3 contains 14 residues.